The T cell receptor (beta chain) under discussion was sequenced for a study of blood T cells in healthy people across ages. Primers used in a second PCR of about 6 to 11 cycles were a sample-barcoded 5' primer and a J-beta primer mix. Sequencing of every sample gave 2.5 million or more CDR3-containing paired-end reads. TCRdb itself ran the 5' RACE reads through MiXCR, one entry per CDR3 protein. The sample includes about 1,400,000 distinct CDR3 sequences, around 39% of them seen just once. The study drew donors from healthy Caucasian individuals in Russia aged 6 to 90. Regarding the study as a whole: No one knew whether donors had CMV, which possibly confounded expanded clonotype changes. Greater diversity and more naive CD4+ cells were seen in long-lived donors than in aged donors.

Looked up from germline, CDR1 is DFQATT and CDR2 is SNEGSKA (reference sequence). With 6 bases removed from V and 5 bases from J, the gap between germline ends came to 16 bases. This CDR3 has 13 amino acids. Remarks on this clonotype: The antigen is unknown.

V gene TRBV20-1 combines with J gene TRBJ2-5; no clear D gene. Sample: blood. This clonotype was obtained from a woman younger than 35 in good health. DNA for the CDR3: TGCAGTGCCTACCTCACGGGTGGGGAGACCCAGTACTTC. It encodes CSAYLTGGETQYF.